Included here is one TCR beta chain sequence, with context. Its specificity is not known. The data originate from a study of Ad26.COV2.S vaccination and SARS-CoV-2 variants. Across the whole study: Donor allocation was to the COV1001 Ad26.COV2.S trial arm. General study findings and limits: Relative to placebo recipients, vaccine recipients exhibited elevated spike-specific TCR breadth.

The treatment denotes: about 20 received Ad26.COV2.S at low or high dose, single or two shots; about 5 received placebo; per-sample allocation not given. Day 63 following the first vaccine or placebo injection was when the samples were taken. The assay was immunoSEQ multiplex PCR, and TCRdb's table has in-frame clones only and misses some. The sample consists of 440,000 or so clones, around 89% of them appearing once. The TCR originated in a person between 18 and 65 years old who received the Ad26.COV2.S COVID-19 vaccine or a placebo. This specimen consisted of peripheral blood, obtained in a trial of Ad26.COV2.S vaccine versus placebo.

The CDR3 is CASSLEGKRGYTF. The CDR3 bases are TGTGCCAGCAGCTTAGAGGGGAAGCGTGGCTACACCTTC. The rearrangement links TRBV7-9 to TRBJ1-2, with D tentatively TRBD1 (5 bases). The V gene lost 1 base and the J gene lost 7 bases, with 10 bases spanning the gap. The CDR3 covers 13 residues. Germline V gene lookup returns CDR1 SEHNR and CDR2 FQNEAQ (reference sequence).